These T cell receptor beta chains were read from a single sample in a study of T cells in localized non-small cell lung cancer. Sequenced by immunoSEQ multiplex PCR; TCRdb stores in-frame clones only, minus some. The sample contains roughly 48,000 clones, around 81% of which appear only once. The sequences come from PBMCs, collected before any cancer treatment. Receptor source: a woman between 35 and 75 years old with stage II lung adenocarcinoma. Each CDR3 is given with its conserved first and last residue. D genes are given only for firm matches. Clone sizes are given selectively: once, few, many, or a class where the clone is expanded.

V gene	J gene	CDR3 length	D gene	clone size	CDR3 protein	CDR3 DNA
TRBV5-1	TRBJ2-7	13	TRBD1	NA	CASSLEGTVEQYF	TGCGCCAGCAGCTTGGAGGGGACAGTCGAGCAGTACTTC
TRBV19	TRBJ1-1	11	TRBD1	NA	CASSQGTEAFF	TGTGCCAGTTCACAGGGGACTGAAGCTTTCTTT
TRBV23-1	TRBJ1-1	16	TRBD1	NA	CASSQSPNRGNTEAFF	TGCGCCAGCAGTCAATCCCCTAACAGGGGTAACACTGAAGCTTTCTTT
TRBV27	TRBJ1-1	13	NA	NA	CATQAGRNTEAFF	TGTGCCACCCAAGCCGGTCGGAACACTGAAGCTTTCTTT
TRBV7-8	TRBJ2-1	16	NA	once	CASSPSLADSYNEQFF	TGTGCCAGCAGCCCTAGTCTGGCGGACTCCTACAATGAGCAGTTCTTC
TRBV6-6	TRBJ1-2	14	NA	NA	CASSPGTEFYGYTF	TGTGCCAGCAGCCCTGGGACCGAATTCTATGGCTACACCTTC
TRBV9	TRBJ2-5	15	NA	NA	CASSVDAGPQETQYF	TGTGCCAGCAGCGTAGATGCGGGGCCCCAAGAGACCCAGTACTTC
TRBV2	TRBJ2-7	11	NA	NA	CASIDPVEQYF	TGTGCCAGCATTGACCCCGTTGAGCAGTACTTC
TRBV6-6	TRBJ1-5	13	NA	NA	CASSYGSNQPQHF	TGTGCCAGCAGTTATGGGAGCAATCAGCCCCAGCATTTT
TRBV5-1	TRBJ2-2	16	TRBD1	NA	CASSLGGTENTGELFF	TGCGCCAGCAGCTTGGGGGGGACAGAGAACACCGGGGAGCTGTTTTTT
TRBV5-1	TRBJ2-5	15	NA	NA	CASSLLPGAQETQYF	TGCGCCAGCAGTTTACTGCCAGGCGCACAAGAGACCCAGTACTTC
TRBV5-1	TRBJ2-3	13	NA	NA	CASSYSGGDTQYF	TGCGCCAGCAGCTACAGCGGCGGAGATACGCAGTATTTT
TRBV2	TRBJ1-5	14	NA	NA	CASSVRQGNQPQHF	TGTGCCAGCAGTGTTAGACAGGGCAATCAGCCCCAGCATTTT
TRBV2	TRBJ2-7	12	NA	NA	CASSQGFYEQYF	TGTGCCAGCAGTCAGGGGTTCTACGAGCAGTACTTC
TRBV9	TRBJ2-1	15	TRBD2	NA	CASSPTSGDYNEQFF	TGTGCCAGCAGCCCCACTAGCGGGGACTACAATGAGCAGTTCTTC
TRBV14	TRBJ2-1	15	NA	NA	CASSLDPSSYNEQFF	TGTGCCAGCAGCCTAGACCCTAGCTCCTACAATGAGCAGTTCTTC
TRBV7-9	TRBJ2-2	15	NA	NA	CASSRHPADTGELFF	TGTGCCAGCAGCCGCCACCCGGCCGACACCGGGGAGCTGTTTTTT
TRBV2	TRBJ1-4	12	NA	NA	CASSYINEKLFF	TGTGCCAGCAGCTACATTAATGAAAAACTGTTTTTT
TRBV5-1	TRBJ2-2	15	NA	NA	CASSLIRGNTGELFF	TGCGCCAGCAGTTTAATCCGGGGGAACACCGGGGAGCTGTTTTTT
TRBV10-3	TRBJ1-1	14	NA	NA	CAISVDPGNTEAFF	TGTGCCATCAGTGTAGATCCTGGGAACACTGAAGCTTTCTTT
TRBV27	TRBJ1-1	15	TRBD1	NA	CASSRDRRPNTEAFF	TGTGCCAGCAGCCGGGACAGACGACCTAACACTGAAGCTTTCTTT
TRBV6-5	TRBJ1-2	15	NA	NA	CASTEEYGHNYSYTF	TGTGCCAGCACCGAGGAGTACGGACATAACTATAGCTACACCTTC
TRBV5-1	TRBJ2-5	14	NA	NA	CASSLEGPQETQYF	TGCGCCAGCAGCTTGGAAGGCCCCCAAGAGACCCAGTACTTC
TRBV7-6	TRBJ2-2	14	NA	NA	CASSPSGGRGELFF	TGTGCCAGCAGCCCTAGTGGAGGGCGTGGGGAGCTGTTTTTT
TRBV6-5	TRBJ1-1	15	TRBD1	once	CASSYTGTVNTEAFF	TGTGCCAGCAGTTACACCGGGACAGTGAACACTGAAGCTTTCTTT
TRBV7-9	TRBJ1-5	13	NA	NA	CASSLQGDQPQHF	TGTGCCAGCAGCCTCCAGGGTGATCAGCCCCAGCATTTT
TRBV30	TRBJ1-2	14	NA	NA	CAWSVGPHGYGYTF	TGTGCCTGGAGTGTAGGACCCCATGGCTATGGCTACACCTTC
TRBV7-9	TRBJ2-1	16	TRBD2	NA	CASSLPGLAAYNEQFF	TGTGCCAGCAGCTTACCGGGACTAGCGGCCTACAATGAGCAGTTCTTC